The 2 T cell receptor beta chains in this list originate from one sample, sequenced in a study of cytomegalovirus exposure and HLA in healthy donors. PCR involved 60 Vbeta and 13 Jbeta primers. Measured with immunoSEQ multiplex PCR; TCRdb has only the in-frame clones, and not every one. The sample contains 150,000 or so clones, roughly 83% of which appear only once. The sample consisted of PBMCs. These receptors were collected from a man aged 25 to 40 in good health and CMV-seropositive.

This clone was picked up one time. This chain uses TRBV13 with TRBJ1-1; D is unclear. This CDR3 spans 14 amino acids. With 4 bases removed from V and 5 bases from J, the gap between germline ends came to 14 bases. CDR1 and CDR2 from the germline V gene are PRHDT and FYEKMQ (reference sequence). The CDR3 sequence is CASSSSSGSTEAFF. The CDR3 nucleotides read TGTGCCAGCAGCTCATCCTCCGGGAGTACTGAAGCTTTCTTT.

In this sample, this clone turned up a few times. The V and J genes are TRBV30 and TRBJ2-7; the match to TRBD1 covers 7 bases. CDR1 GTSNPN and CDR2 SVGIG come from the germline V gene (reference sequence). The CDR3 is 12 amino acids. Losses at the gene ends were 2 bases for V and 5 bases for J; bases not matched to a gene: 3. The CDR3, as DNA: TGTGCCTGGAGTAGGGACAGCCACGAGCAGTACTTC. This sequence encodes CAWSRDSHEQYF.